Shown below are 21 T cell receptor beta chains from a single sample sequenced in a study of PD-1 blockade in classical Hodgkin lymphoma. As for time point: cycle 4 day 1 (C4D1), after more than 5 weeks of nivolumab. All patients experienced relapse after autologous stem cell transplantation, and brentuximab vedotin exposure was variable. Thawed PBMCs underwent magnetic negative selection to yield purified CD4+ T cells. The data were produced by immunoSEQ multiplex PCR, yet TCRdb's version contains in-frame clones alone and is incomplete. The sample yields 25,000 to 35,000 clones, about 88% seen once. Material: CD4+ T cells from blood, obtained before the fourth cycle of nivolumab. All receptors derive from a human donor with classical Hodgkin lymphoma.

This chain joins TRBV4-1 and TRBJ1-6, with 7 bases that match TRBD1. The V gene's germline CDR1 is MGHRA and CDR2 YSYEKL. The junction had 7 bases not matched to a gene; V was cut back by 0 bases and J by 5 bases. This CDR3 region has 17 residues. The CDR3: CASSQDRRGQNNSPLHF. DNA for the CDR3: TGCGCCAGCAGCCAAGATCGGAGGGGACAGAATAATTCACCCCTCCACTTT.

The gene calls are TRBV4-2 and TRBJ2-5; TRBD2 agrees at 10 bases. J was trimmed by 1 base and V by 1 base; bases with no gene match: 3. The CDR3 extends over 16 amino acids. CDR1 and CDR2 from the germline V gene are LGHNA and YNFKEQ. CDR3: CASSQASGSPQETQYF. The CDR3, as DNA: TGTGCCAGCAGCCAAGCTAGCGGGAGCCCCCAAGAGACCCAGTACTTC.

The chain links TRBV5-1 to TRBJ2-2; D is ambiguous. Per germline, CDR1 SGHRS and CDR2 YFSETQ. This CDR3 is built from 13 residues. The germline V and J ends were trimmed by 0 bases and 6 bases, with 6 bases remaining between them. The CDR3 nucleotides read TGCGCCAGCAGCTTGGAAGGATCCGGGGAGCTGTTTTTT. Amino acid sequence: CASSLEGSGELFF.

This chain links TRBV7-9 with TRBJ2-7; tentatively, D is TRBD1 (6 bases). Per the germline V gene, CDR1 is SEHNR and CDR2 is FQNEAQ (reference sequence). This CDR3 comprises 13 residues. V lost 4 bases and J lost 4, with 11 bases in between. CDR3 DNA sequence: TGTGCCAGCAGCTCGTTAGGGGGTTACGAGCAGTACTTC. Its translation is CASSSLGGYEQYF.

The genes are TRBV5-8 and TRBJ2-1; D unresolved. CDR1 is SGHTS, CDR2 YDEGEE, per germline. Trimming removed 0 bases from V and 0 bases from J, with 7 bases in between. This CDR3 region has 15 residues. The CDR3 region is CASSLARSSYNEQFF. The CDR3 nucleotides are TGTGCCAGCAGCTTGGCAAGGAGCTCCTACAATGAGCAGTTCTTC.

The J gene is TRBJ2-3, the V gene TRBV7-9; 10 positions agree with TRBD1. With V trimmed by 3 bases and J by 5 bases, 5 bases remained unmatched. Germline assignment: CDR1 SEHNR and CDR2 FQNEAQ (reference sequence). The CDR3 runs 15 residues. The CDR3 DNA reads TGTGCCAGCAGCTTCGGGACAGGGGCAAAAGATACGCAGTATTTT. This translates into CASSFGTGAKDTQYF.

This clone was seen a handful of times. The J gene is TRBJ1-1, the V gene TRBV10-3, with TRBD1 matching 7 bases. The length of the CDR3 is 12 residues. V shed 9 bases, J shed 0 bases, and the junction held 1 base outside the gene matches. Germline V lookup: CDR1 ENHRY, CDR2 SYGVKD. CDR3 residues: CAMGQLNTEAFF. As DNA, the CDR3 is TGTGCCATGGGACAGCTGAACACTGAAGCTTTCTTT.

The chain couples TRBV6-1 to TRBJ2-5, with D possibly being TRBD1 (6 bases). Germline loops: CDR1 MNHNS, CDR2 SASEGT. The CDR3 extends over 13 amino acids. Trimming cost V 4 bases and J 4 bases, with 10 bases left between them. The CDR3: CASSAAGAETQYF. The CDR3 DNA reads TGTGCCAGCAGTGCAGCAGGGGCAGAGACCCAGTACTTC.

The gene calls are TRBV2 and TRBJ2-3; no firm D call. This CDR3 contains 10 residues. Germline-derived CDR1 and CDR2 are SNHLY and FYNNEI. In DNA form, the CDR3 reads TGTGCTTGTCGGACAGATACGCAGTATTTT. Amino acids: CACRTDTQYF.

CDR3 sequence: CASSRGGNEKLFF. CDR3 nucleotides: TGTGCCAGCAGCCGGGGAGGGAATGAAAAACTGTTTTTT. The chain joins TRBV7-2 to TRBJ1-4; D call uncertain. This CDR3 has 13 amino acids. Germline lookup yields CDR1 SGHTA and CDR2 FQGNSA. V was clipped by 5 bases and J by 5 bases, with 9 bases between them.

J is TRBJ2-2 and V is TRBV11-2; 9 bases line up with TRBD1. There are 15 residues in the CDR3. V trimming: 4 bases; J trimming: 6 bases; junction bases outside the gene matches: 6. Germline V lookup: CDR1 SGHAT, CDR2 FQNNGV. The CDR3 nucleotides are TGTGCCAGCAGCTCGCGACAGGGGGATGCCGGGGAGCTGTTTTTT. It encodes CASSSRQGDAGELFF.

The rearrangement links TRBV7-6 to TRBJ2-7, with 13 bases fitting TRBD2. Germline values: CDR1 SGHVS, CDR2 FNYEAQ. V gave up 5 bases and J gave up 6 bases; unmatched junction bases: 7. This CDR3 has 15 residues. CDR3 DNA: TGTGCCAGCAGCCCACTAGCGGGAGGGCCGATCGAGCAGTACTTC. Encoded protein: CASSPLAGGPIEQYF.

CDR3 DNA: TGTGCCAGCAGCCAGGGACTAGCGGGGCTAGAGACCCAGTACTTC. Amino acid sequence: CASSQGLAGLETQYF. This rearrangement joins TRBV7-9 to TRBJ2-5; 13 bases match TRBD2. V trimming: 5 bases; J trimming: 4 bases; junction bases outside the gene matches: 4. The length of the CDR3 is 15 residues. CDR1 and CDR2 from the germline V gene are SEHNR and FQNEAQ (reference sequence). The full variable domain, in which reference TRBV7-9 and TRBJ2-5 provide the parts outside the CDR3, is DTGVSQNPRHKITKRGQNVTFRCDPISEHNRLYWYRQTLGQGPEFLTYFQNEAQLEKSRLLSDRFSAERPKGSFSTLEIQRTEQGDSAMYLCASSQGLAGLETQYFGPGTRLLVL.

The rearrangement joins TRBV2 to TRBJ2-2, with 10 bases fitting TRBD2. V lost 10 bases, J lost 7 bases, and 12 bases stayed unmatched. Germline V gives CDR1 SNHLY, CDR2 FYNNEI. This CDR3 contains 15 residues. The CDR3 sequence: CANFGAGGEGGELFF. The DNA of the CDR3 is TGTGCCAACTTTGGAGCGGGAGGGGAAGGCGGGGAGCTGTTTTTT.

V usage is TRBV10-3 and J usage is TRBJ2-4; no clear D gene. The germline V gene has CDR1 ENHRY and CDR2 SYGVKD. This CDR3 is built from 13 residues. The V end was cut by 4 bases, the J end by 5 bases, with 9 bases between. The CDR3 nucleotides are TGTGCCATCAGTGCTGACGGGCAAAACATTCAGTACTTC. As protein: CAISADGQNIQYF.

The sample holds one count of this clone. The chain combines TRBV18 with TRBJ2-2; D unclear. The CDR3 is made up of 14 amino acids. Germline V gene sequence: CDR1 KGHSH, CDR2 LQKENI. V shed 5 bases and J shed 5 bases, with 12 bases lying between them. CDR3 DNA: TGTGCCAGCTCATCGAGGACGGATACCGGGGAGCTGTTTTTT. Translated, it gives CASSSRTDTGELFF.

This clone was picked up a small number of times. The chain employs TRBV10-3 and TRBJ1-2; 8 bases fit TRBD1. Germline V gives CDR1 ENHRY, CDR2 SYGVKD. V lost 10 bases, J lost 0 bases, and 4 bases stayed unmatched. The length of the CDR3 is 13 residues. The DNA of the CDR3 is TGTGCCACCGAGGACAGGGCTAACTATGGCTACACCTTC. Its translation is CATEDRANYGYTF.

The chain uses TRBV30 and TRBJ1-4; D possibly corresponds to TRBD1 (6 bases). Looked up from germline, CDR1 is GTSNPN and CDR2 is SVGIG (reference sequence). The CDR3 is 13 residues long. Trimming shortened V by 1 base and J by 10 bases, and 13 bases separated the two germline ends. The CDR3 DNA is TGTGCCTGGAGTGCAGGGGCCACCGGAAAACTGTTTTTT. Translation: CAWSAGATGKLFF.

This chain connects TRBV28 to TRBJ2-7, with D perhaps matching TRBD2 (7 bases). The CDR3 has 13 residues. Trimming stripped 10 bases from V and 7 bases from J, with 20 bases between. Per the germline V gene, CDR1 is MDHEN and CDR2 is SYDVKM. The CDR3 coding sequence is TGTGCCACCCTGAAAAGGGGGGGTAGGGAGCAGTACTTC. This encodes CATLKRGGREQYF.

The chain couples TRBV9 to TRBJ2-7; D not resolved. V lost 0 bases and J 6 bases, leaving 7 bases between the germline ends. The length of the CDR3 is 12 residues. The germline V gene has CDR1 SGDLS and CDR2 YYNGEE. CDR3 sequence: CASSVEGSEQYF. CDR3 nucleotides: TGTGCCAGCAGCGTAGAGGGTAGCGAGCAGTACTTC.

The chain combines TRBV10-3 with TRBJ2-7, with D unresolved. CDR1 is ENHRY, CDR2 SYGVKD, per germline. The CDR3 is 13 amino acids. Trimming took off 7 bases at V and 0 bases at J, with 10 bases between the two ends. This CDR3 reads CAIKAADSYEQYF. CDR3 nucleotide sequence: TGTGCCATCAAGGCAGCAGACTCCTACGAGCAGTACTTC.